Presented here are 23 T cell receptor beta chains from one specimen sequenced in a study of T cells in localized non-small cell lung cancer. TCRdb keeps only in-frame clones here, not all; method: immunoSEQ multiplex PCR. This table has about 36,000 clones, roughly 92% appearing once. The sequencing used peripheral blood, collected before any cancer treatment. The receptors stem from a female donor aged 60 or older with stage I lung adenocarcinoma.

The chain combines TRBV10-3 with TRBJ1-5; 7 bases map to TRBD1. The CDR3 sequence is 15 residues long. V was clipped by 5 bases and J by 4 bases; unmatched bases: 8. Germline values: CDR1 ENHRY, CDR2 SYGVKD. The CDR3 region is CAISPGQTENQPQHF. CDR3 in DNA: TGTGCCATCAGTCCGGGACAGACGGAAAATCAGCCCCAGCATTTT.

In DNA, the CDR3 is TGTGCCAGCAGAAACCCTGGACAGGGAAACACCATATATTTT. Protein product: CASRNPGQGNTIYF. The rearrangement uses TRBV28 and TRBJ1-3; tentatively, D is TRBD1 (6 bases). This CDR3 spans 14 amino acids. Germline CDR1 is MDHEN and CDR2 is SYDVKM. Between the trimmed V and J ends, which lost 6 bases and 4 bases, there was a span of 13 bases. Based on the CDR3 plus reference TRBV28 and TRBJ1-3, the full variable domain is DVKVTQSSRYLVKRTGEKVFLECVQDMDHENMFWYRQDPGLGLRLIYFSYDVKMKEKGDIPEGYSVSREKKERFSLILESASTNQTSMYLCASRNPGQGNTIYFGEGSWLTVV.

This clone occurred once. The chain joins TRBV6-5 to TRBJ1-3, with 7 bases fitting TRBD1. In germline, CDR1 is MNHEY, CDR2 SVGAGI. V lost 5 bases to trimming and J lost 2 bases; unmatched junction nucleotides: 0. This CDR3 has 13 residues. CDR3 in DNA: TGTGCCAGCAGTGGGACAGCTGGAAACACCATATATTTT. It translates to CASSGTAGNTIYF.

V usage is TRBV5-6 and J usage is TRBJ1-2; maybe TRBD1 (5 bases). CDR3 length equals 15 residues. V gave up 5 bases and J gave up 2 bases, with 16 bases separating them. Per germline, CDR1 SGHDT and CDR2 YYEEEE. CDR3 in amino acids: CASRPFGGLNYGYTF. The CDR3 DNA reads as TGTGCCAGCAGACCCTTCGGGGGGTTGAACTATGGCTACACCTTC. Full variable domain (missing parts from reference TRBV5-6 and TRBJ1-2): DAGVTQSPTHLIKTRGQQVTLRCSPKSGHDTVSWYQQALGQGPQFIFQYYEEEERQRGNFPDRFSGHQFPNYSSELNVNALLLGDSALYLCASRPFGGLNYGYTFGSGTRLTVV.

The rearrangement joins TRBV28 to TRBJ1-2; 8 bases are shared with TRBD1. V lost 3 bases and J lost 5; bases outside the gene matches: 11. The CDR3 is 16 residues long. Germline CDR1 reads MDHEN; CDR2 reads SYDVKM. The CDR3 DNA follows: TGTGCCAGCAGTTTTACTATGACAGGGGCGGTATATGGCTACACCTTC. Its translation: CASSFTMTGAVYGYTF.

The V and J genes are TRBV28 and TRBJ2-1, with a weak D call TRBD1 (6 bases). Germline V gene lookup returns CDR1 MDHEN and CDR2 SYDVKM. This CDR3 is 20 amino acids long. Trimming took 4 bases from V and 6 from J, leaving 31 bases between them. CDR3 coding DNA: TGTGCCAGCAGTTCAACTCCGGGACCACATTTTGGGGGCCAGGGCAATGAGCAGTTCTTC. Encoded protein: CASSSTPGPHFGGQGNEQFF.

V usage is TRBV12-2 and J usage is TRBJ1-3. TRBV12-2 is a pseudogene. The CDR3 extends over 16 amino acids. Written as DNA, the CDR3 is TGTGCAAGTCGCCTTGGTGGGGTGATCTCTGGAAACACCATATATTTT. Its protein is CASRLGGVISGNTIYF.

This chain joins TRBV2 and TRBJ2-7; D perhaps matches TRBD1 (6 bases). V lost 6 bases and J lost 2, with 14 bases in between. The germline CDR1 and CDR2 sequences are SNHLY and FYNNEI. This CDR3 contains 14 residues. The CDR3 sequence is CASRLRAGAYEQYV. CDR3 DNA sequence: TGTGCCAGCAGGCTTAGGGCAGGGGCCTACGAGCAGTACGTC.

This clone was observed a handful of times. This rearrangement joins TRBV6-5 to TRBJ1-2; D is ambiguous. V was pared by 10 bases and J by 0 bases, with 12 bases between. CDR1 is MNHEY, CDR2 SVGAGI, per germline. The CDR3 is made up of 13 amino acids. The CDR3 here is CATSRATNYGYTF. The CDR3 bases are TGTGCCACCAGCCGGGCCACTAACTATGGCTACACCTTC.

The chain combines TRBV7-9 with TRBJ1-1; no clear D. V lost 3 bases and J lost 1, with 6 bases in between. The CDR3 has 13 residues. Germline-derived CDR1 and CDR2 are SEHNR and FQNEAQ (reference sequence). CDR3 DNA: TGTGCCAGCAGCTTCCTATGGAACACTGAAGCTTTCTTT. Encoded protein: CASSFLWNTEAFF. Variable domain in full (rest from reference TRBV7-9 and TRBJ1-1): DTGVSQNPRHKITKRGQNVTFRCDPISEHNRLYWYRQTLGQGPEFLTYFQNEAQLEKSRLLSDRFSAERPKGSFSTLEIQRTEQGDSAMYLCASSFLWNTEAFFGQGTRLTVV.

In this sample, this clone turned up once. The chain joins TRBV4-1 to TRBJ1-1; D unresolved. Looked up from germline, CDR1 is MGHRA and CDR2 is YSYEKL. Trimming stripped 6 bases from V and 2 bases from J, with 10 bases between. There are 13 residues in the CDR3. CDR3 sequence reads: CASRPFSNTEAFF. The CDR3 DNA sequence: TGCGCCAGCAGACCATTCTCAAACACTGAAGCTTTCTTT.

The chain uses TRBV2 and TRBJ1-5; no firm D call. There are 13 residues in the CDR3. Germline V lookup: CDR1 SNHLY, CDR2 FYNNEI. V was clipped by 6 bases and J by 7 bases, with 13 bases between them. The CDR3 protein is CASSPSLKQPQHF. CDR3 coding DNA: TGTGCCAGCAGCCCGTCGTTAAAGCAGCCCCAGCATTTT.

In this sample, this clone turned up a few times. The chain carries TRBV21-1 and TRBJ2-6; the table's D call, TRBD1, was not checked against the DNA. TRBV21-1 is listed as a pseudogene. The CDR3 covers 16 residues. In nucleotides, the CDR3 is TGTGCCAGCAGCCGGACAGAGGAACCTGGGGCCAACGTCCTGACTTTC. This encodes CASSRTEEPGANVLTF.

J is TRBJ1-1 and V is TRBV6-1; D is ambiguous. V was cut by 3 bases and J by 1 base, with 15 bases left in between. Looked up from germline, CDR1 is MNHNS and CDR2 is SASEGT. The CDR3 loop spans 16 amino acids. CDR3 DNA: TGTGCCAGCAGTGACCGAGGGAGACCGTCGAACACTGAAGCTTTCTTT. This codes for CASSDRGRPSNTEAFF.

The J gene is TRBJ2-3, the V gene TRBV5-1, with D perhaps being TRBD1 or TRBD2 (6 bases each). V shed 3 bases and J shed 0 bases, with 11 bases lying between them. The CDR3 is 15 amino acids. Germline V gene lookup returns CDR1 SGHRS and CDR2 YFSETQ. The CDR3 protein is CASSSPGASTDTQYF. CDR3 coding DNA: TGCGCCAGCAGCTCCCCGGGGGCAAGCACAGATACGCAGTATTTT.

This clone has only a few counts. One junction end does not reproduce the germline sequence, and a read error may be involved. DNA for the CDR3: TGTGCCAGCAGCTTAGTCGGGGGCACTCAAGCTTTCTTT. Translated, it gives CASSLVGGTQAFF. The rearrangement links TRBV11-1 to TRBJ1-1, with D possibly TRBD1 on 6 matching bases. Germline V gene lookup returns CDR1 SGHAT and CDR2 FQDESV (reference sequence). There are 13 residues in the CDR3. The whole variable domain, filled in from reference TRBV11-1 and TRBJ1-1, reads EAEVAQSPRYKITEKSQAVAFWCDPISGHATLYWYRQILGQGPELLVQFQDESVVDDSQLPKDRFSAERLKGVDSTLKIQPAELGDSAMYLCASSLVGGTQAFFGQGTRLTVV.

The rearrangement uses TRBV29-1 and TRBJ1-1; D gene unclear. From germline, CDR1 is SQVTM and CDR2 ANQGSEA. Trimming left V 3 bases short and J 0 bases short, with 8 bases between. CDR3 size: 13 residues. Written as DNA, the CDR3 is TGCAGCGTTGAGCTGGGGATGAACACTGAAGCTTTCTTT. Protein: CSVELGMNTEAFF.

This chain connects TRBV6-1 to TRBJ2-3, with TRBD1 matching over 12 bases. Trimming cost V 6 bases and J 1 base; bases outside gene matches: 2. Germline-derived CDR1 and CDR2 are MNHNS and SASEGT. The CDR3 covers 15 residues. CDR3 sequence reads: CASRGTGGGTDTQYF. CDR3 sequence (DNA): TGTGCCAGCAGGGGGACAGGGGGCGGCACAGATACGCAGTATTTT.

The gene calls are TRBV28 and TRBJ1-5; 8 bases line up with TRBD1. Germline CDR1 MDHEN, CDR2 SYDVKM. J was trimmed by 7 bases and V by 6 bases; bases with no gene match: 8. The CDR3 consists of 14 residues. The CDR3 sequence is CASSLGQGRQPQHF. The CDR3, as DNA: TGTGCCAGCAGCCTTGGACAGGGACGACAGCCCCAGCATTTT. The full variable domain, rest sourced from reference TRBV28 and TRBJ1-5, is DVKVTQSSRYLVKRTGEKVFLECVQDMDHENMFWYRQDPGLGLRLIYFSYDVKMKEKGDIPEGYSVSREKKERFSLILESASTNQTSMYLCASSLGQGRQPQHFGDGTRLSIL.

Only one count was recorded for this clone. The chain joins TRBV10-3 to TRBJ1-2; unclear D gene. The CDR3 totals 12 residues. V shed 10 bases and J shed 4 bases, with 13 bases lying between them. Looked up from germline, CDR1 is ENHRY and CDR2 is SYGVKD. The CDR3 DNA reads TGTGCCACCTGGACGGGCCCCTATGGCTACACCTTC. Protein sequence: CATWTGPYGYTF.

The chain joins TRBV4-1 to TRBJ2-1; 9 bases map to TRBD1. The V gene's germline CDR1 is MGHRA and CDR2 YSYEKL. CDR3 length: 18 residues. The V segment lost 4 bases and the J segment 5 bases; nucleotides outside the gene matches: 15. As DNA, the CDR3 is TGCGCCAGCAGCCGACGGCCCGTGGGACAGGGATTTAACAATGAGCAGTTCTTC. Its protein product is CASSRRPVGQGFNNEQFF.

This chain joins TRBV2 and TRBJ1-2; D gene ambiguous. This CDR3 is built from 16 residues. V lost 2 bases, J lost 5 bases, and 18 bases lay in between. Looked up from germline, CDR1 is SNHLY and CDR2 is FYNNEI. Here the CDR3 DNA reads TGTGCCAGCAGTGAATCCCGGGCCTTCGAGAGATATGGCTACACCTTC. Translating it yields CASSESRAFERYGYTF. The full variable domain, its missing parts supplied by reference TRBV2 and TRBJ1-2, is EPEVTQTPSHQVTQMGQEVILRCVPISNHLYFYWYRQILGQKVEFLVSFYNNEISEKSEIFDDQFSVERPDGSNFTLKIRSTKLEDSAMYFCASSESRAFERYGYTFGSGTRLTVV.

V is TRBV2 and J is TRBJ2-5; 8 positions match TRBD1. The germline CDR1 and CDR2 sequences are SNHLY and FYNNEI. The J segment lost 5 bases and the V segment lost 6 bases, leaving 8 bases of the junction unmatched. The CDR3 is made up of 14 amino acids. The CDR3 DNA is TGTGCCAGCAGGAGGACAGGGCAAGGGGAGACCCAGTACTTC. Translation: CASRRTGQGETQYF.